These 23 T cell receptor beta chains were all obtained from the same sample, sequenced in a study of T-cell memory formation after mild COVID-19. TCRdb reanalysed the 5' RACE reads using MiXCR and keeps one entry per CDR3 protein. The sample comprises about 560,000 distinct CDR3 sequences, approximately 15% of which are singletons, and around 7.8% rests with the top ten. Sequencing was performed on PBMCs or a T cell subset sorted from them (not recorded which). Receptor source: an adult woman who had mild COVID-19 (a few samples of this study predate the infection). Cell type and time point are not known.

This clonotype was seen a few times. The CDR3, as DNA: TGTGCCACCAGCAGTCTAGCAGATACGCAGTATTTT. Its protein is CATSSLADTQYF. The rearrangement joins TRBV15 to TRBJ2-3, with no clear D. Germline V gives CDR1 LNHNV, CDR2 YYDKDF (reference sequence). Trimming left V 3 bases short and J 4 bases short, with 5 bases between. This CDR3 is built from 12 residues.

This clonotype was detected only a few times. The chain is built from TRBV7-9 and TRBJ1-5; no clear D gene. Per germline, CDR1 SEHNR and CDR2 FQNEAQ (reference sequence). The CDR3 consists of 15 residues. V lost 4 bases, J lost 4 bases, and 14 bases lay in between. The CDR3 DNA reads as TGTGCCAGCAGCTCACACGACGGAGGGAATCAGCCCCAGCATTTT. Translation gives CASSSHDGGNQPQHF.

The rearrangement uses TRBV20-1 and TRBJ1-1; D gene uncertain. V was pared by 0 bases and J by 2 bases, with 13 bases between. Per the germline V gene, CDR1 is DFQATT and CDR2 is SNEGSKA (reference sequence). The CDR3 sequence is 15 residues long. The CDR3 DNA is TGCAGTGCTAGAGATGGACGCCAAATAAACACTGAAGCTTTCTTT. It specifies CSARDGRQINTEAFF.

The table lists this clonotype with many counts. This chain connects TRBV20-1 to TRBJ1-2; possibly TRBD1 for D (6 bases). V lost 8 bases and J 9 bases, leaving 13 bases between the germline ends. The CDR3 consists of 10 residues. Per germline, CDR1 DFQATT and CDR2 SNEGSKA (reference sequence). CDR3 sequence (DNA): TGCAGTCCCCGGGGGGACAGCTACACCTTC. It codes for CSPRGDSYTF.

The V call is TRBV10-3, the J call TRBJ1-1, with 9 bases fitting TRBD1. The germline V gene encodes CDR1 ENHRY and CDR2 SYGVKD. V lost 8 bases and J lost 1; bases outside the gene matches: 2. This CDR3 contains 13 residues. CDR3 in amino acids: CAILGQGNTEAFF. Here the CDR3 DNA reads TGTGCCATCCTGGGACAGGGGAACACTGAAGCTTTCTTT.

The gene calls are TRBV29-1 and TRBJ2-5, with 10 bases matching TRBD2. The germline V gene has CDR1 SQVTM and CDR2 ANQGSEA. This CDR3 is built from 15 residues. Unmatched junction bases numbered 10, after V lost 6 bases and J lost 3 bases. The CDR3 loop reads CSVGFSGGFEETQYF. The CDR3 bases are TGCAGCGTCGGATTTAGCGGGGGGTTTGAAGAGACCCAGTACTTC.

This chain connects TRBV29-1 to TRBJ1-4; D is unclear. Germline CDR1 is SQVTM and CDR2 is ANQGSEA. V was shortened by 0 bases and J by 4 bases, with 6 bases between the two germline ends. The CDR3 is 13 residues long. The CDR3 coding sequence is TGCAGCGTTGAAGATCTTGGTAATGAAAAACTGTTTTTT. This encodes CSVEDLGNEKLFF.

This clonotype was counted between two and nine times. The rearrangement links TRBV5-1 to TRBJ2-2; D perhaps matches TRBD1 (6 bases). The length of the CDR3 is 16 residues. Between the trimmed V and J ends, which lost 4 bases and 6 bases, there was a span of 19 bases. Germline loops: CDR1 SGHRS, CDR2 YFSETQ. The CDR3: CASSPRPGQLAGELFF. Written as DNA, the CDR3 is TGCGCCAGCAGCCCCCGACCGGGACAATTGGCCGGGGAGCTGTTTTTT.

CDR3 residues: CASSKNGGGTISTDTQYF. In DNA, the CDR3 is TGTGCCAGCAGCAAAAATGGCGGTGGCACCATAAGCACAGATACGCAGTATTTT. The chain is built from TRBV21-1 and TRBJ2-3. TRBV21-1 is a documented pseudogene. This CDR3 region has 18 residues.

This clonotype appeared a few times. The CDR3 coding sequence is TGTGCCAGCAGCCCTAGCGGGGCGACAGATACGCAGTATTTT. The encoded protein is CASSPSGATDTQYF. This sequence joins TRBV7-8 and TRBJ2-3, with 9 bases lining up with TRBD2. The CDR3 covers 14 residues. V shed 5 bases and J 3 bases; nucleotides not matched to a gene: 3. Per germline, CDR1 SGHVS and CDR2 FQNEAQ.

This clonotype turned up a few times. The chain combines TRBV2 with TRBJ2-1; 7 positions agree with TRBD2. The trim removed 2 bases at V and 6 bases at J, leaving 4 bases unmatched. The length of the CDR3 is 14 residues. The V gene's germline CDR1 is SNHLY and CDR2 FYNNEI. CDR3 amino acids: CASSELGTTNEQFF. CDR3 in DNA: TGTGCCAGCAGTGAATTGGGGACTACCAATGAGCAGTTCTTC.

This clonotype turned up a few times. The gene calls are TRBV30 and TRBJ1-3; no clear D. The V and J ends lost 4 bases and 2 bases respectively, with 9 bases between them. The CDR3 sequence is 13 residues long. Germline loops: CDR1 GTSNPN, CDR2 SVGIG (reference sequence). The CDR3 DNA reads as TGTGCCTGGACTCAGATCACTGGAAACACCATATATTTT. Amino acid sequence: CAWTQITGNTIYF.

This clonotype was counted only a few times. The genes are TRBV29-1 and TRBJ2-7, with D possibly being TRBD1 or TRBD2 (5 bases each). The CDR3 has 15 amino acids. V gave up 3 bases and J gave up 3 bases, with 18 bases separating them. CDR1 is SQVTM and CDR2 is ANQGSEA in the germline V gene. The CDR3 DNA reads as TGCAGCGTTGAGGGCCTGGTGGGACGGCTCTACGAGCAGTACTTC. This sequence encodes CSVEGLVGRLYEQYF.

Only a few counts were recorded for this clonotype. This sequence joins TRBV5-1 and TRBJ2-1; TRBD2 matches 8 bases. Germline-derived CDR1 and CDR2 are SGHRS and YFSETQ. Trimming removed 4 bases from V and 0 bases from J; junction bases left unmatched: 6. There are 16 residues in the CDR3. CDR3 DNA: TGCGCCAGCAGCGTGCGGGCGGGAGGCTCCTACAATGAGCAGTTCTTC. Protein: CASSVRAGGSYNEQFF.

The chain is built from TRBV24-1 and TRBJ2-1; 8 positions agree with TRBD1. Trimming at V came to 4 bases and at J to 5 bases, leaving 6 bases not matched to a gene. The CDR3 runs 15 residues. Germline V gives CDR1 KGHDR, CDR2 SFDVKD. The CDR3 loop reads CATSEGGTGHNEQFF. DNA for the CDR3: TGTGCCACCAGTGAGGGCGGGACAGGTCACAATGAGCAGTTCTTC.

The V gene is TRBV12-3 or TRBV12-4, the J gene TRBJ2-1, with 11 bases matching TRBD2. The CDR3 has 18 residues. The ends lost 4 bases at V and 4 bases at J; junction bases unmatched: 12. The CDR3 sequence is CASSSSGSGGAGYNEQFF. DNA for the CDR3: TGTGCCAGCAGTTCGAGCGGTAGCGGGGGGGCAGGTTACAATGAGCAGTTCTTC.

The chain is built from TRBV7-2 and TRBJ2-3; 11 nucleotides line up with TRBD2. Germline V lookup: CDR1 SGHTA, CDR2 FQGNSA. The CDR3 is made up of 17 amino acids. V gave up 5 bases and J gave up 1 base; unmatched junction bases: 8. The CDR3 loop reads CASSPRTSGPGTDTQYF. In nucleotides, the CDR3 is TGTGCCAGCAGCCCACGGACTAGCGGGCCGGGCACAGATACGCAGTATTTT.

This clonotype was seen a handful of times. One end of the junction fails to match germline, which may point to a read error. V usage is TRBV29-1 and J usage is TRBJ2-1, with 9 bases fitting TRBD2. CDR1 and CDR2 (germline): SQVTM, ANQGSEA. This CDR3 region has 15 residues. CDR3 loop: CSVQWAGGPYNEQFF. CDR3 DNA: TGCAGCGTTCAATGGGCGGGGGGGCCCTATAATGAGCAGTTCTTC.

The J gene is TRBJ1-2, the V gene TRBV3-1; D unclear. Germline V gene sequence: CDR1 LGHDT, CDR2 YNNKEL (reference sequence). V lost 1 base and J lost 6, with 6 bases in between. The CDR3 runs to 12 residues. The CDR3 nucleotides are TGTGCCAGCAGCCAAGTCCGGAATGGCTACACCTTC. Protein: CASSQVRNGYTF.

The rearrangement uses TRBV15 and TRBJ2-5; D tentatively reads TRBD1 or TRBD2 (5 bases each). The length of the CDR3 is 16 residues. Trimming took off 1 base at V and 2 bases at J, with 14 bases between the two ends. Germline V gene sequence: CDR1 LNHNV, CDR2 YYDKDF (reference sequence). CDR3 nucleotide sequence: TGTGCCACCAGCAGAGGTGCAGGGAGAGATCAAGAGACCCAGTACTTC. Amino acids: CATSRGAGRDQETQYF.

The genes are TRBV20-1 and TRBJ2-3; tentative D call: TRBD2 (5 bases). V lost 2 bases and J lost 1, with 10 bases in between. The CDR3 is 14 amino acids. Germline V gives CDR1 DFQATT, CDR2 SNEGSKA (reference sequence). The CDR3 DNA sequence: TGCAGTGCTAGACGTAGCGCGGGCACAGATACGCAGTATTTT. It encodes CSARRSAGTDTQYF.

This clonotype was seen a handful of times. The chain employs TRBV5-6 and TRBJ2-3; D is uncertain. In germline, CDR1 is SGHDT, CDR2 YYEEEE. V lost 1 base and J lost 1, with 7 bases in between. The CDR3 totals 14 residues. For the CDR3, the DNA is TGTGCCAGCAGCTTGAGGTCGGGCACAGATACGCAGTATTTT. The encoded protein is CASSLRSGTDTQYF. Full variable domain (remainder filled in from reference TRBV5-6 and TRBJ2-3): DAGVTQSPTHLIKTRGQQVTLRCSPKSGHDTVSWYQQALGQGPQFIFQYYEEEERQRGNFPDRFSGHQFPNYSSELNVNALLLGDSALYLCASSLRSGTDTQYFGPGTRLTVL.

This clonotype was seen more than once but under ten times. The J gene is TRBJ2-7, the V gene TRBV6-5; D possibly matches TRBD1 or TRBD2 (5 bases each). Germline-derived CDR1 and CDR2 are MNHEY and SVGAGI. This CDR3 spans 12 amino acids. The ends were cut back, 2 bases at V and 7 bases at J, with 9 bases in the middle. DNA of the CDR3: TGTGCCAGCAGTTACGGGACGACGGAGCAGTACTTC. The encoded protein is CASSYGTTEQYF.